The TCR beta chain described here comes from a study of T cells expressing NK-cell markers. The CDR3 is made up of 15 amino acids. The germline V gene has CDR1 MNHNS and CDR2 SASEGT. Each CDR3 protein gets one entry in TCRdb, which reprocessed the 5' RACE reads and gives no DNA. The sample totals hundreds of thousands of distinct CDR3 sequences. This sequence joins TRBV6-1 and TRBJ1-5; lacking DNA, the TRBD1 call made by TCRdb goes unchecked. Sequencing was done on a sample of blood T cells: a sorted CD56 or NKG2C T cell subset, CD4+ or CD8+ T cells, or bulk PBMC T cells (not recorded which). The receptor was derived from a man aged 18-75 years in good health. CDR3 amino acids: CASRPDRGPGQPQHF.